This T cell receptor beta chain originates from a study of CD8 T cells in Susac syndrome. An amount of RNA that ranged from 0.5 to 1 ug was reverse transcribed with random hexamers. Multiplex PCR with immunoSEQ amplified the TCR beta CDR3 across 54 Vbeta and 13 Jbeta. TCRdb ran MiXCR on the immunoSEQ multiplex PCR reads and lists one entry per CDR3 protein. This sample carries some 120,000 distinct CDR3 sequences, about 90% of them seen once, and the ten largest clones take approximately 0.24%. This CDR3 contains 15 residues. Germline trimming cut 9 bases from V and 5 bases from J; bases unmatched to any gene: 12. Peripheral blood CD8+ and CD4+ T cells were profiled by TCR beta sequencing. TEMRA cells were FACS-enriched and CD8+ and CD4+ T cells negatively isolated. In the case of this clonotype: No antigen is known for it.

Broader study findings: Acknowledgment was made by the study that its TCR sequencing and HLA analysis involved a relatively small number of individuals.

V and J are TRBV12-3 or TRBV12-4 and TRBJ2-7, with 11 bases lining up with TRBD1. The sequenced sample was CD8+ T cells from PBMCs. The TCR sequence derives from a human donor with multiple sclerosis. The CDR3 DNA is TGTGCCAGTTTAGCCTGGGGACAGGGGGACCACGAGCAGTACTTC. This codes for CASLAWGQGDHEQYF.